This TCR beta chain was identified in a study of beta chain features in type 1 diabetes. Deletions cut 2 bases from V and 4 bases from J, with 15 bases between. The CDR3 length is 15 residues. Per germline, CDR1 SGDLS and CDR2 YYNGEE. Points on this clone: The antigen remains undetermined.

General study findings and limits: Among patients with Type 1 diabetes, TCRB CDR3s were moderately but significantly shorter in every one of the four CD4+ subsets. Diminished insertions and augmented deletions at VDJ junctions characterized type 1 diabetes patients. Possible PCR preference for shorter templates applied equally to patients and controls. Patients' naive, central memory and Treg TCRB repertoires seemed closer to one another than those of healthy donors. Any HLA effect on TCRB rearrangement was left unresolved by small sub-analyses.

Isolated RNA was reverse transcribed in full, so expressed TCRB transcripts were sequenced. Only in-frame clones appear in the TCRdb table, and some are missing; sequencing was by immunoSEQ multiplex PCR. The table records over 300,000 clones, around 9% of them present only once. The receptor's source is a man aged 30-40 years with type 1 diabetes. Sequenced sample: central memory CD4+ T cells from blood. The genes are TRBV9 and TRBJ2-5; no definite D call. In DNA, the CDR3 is TGTGCCAGCAGCGTCAGCGCACCGGGCGCAGAGACCCAGTACTTC. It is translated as CASSVSAPGAETQYF.